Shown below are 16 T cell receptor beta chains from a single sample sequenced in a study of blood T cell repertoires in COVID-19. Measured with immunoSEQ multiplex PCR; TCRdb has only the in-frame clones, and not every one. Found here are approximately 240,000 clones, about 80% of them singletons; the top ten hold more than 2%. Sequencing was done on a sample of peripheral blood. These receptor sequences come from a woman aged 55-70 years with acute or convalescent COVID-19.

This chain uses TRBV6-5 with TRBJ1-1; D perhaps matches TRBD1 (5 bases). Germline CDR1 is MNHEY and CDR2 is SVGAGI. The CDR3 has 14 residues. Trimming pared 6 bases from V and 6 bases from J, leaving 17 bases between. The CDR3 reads CASRETLGAPEAFF. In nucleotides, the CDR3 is TGTGCCAGCAGAGAGACGTTAGGGGCACCTGAAGCTTTCTTT.

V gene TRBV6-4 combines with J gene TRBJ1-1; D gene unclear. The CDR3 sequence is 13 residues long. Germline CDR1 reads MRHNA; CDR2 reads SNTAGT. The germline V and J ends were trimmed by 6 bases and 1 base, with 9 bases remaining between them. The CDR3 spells CASRLTENTEAFF. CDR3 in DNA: TGTGCCAGCAGATTAACAGAGAACACTGAAGCTTTCTTT.

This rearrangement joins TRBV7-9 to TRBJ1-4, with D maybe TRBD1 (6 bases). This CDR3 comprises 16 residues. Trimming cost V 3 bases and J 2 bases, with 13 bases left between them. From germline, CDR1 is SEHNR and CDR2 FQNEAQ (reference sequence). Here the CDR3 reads CASSFRTGYTNEKLFF. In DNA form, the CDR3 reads TGTGCCAGCAGCTTTCGAACAGGGTATACTAATGAAAAACTGTTTTTT.

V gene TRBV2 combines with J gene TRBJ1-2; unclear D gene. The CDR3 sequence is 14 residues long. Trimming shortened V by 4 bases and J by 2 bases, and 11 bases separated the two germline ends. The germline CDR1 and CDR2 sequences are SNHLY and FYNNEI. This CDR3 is CASSVLGSNYGYTF. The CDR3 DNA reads TGTGCCAGCAGTGTTTTGGGCAGCAACTATGGCTACACCTTC.

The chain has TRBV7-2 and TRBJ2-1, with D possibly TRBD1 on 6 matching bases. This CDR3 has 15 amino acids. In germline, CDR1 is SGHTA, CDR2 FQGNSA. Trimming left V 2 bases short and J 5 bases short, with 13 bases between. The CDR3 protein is CASSLRQAANNEQFF. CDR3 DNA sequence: TGTGCCAGCAGCTTAAGACAGGCCGCTAACAATGAGCAGTTCTTC.

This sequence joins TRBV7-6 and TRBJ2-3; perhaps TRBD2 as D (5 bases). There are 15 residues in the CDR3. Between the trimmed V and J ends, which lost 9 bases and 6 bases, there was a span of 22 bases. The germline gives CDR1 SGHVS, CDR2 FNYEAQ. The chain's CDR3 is CASSAKPGVGDTQYF. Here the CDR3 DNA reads TGTGCCAGTTCCGCCAAACCCGGGGTGGGCGATACGCAGTATTTT. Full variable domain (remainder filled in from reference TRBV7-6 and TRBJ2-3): GAGVSQSPRYKVTKRGQDVALRCDPISGHVSLYWYRQALGQGPEFLTYFNYEAQQDKSGLPNDRFSAERPEGSISTLTIQRTEQRDSAMYRCASSAKPGVGDTQYFGPGTRLTVL.

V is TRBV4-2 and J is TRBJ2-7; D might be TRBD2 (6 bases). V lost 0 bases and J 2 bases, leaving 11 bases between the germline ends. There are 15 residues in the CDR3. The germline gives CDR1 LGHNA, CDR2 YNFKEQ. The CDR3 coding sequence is TGTGCCAGCAGCCAAGATGGGACTCATACCTACGAGCAGTACTTC. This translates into CASSQDGTHTYEQYF.

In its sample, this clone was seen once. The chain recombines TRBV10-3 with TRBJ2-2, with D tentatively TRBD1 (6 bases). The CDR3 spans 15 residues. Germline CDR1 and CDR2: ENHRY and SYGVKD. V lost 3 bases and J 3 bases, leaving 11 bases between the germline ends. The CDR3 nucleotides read TGTGCCATCAGTGACGGCAGGGGCCACACCGGGGAGCTGTTTTTT. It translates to CAISDGRGHTGELFF.

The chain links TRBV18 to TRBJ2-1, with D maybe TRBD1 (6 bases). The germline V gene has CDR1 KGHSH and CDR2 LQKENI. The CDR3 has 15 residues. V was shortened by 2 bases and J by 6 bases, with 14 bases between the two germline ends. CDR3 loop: CASSPILGAGNEQFF. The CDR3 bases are TGTGCCAGCTCACCAATACTGGGGGCGGGCAATGAGCAGTTCTTC.

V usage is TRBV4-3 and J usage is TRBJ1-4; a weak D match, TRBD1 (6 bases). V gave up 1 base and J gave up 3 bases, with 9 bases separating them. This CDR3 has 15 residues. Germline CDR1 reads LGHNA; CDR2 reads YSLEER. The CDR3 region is CASSQAGQPNEKLFF. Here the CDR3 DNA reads TGCGCCAGCAGCCAAGCAGGACAGCCTAATGAAAAACTGTTTTTT.

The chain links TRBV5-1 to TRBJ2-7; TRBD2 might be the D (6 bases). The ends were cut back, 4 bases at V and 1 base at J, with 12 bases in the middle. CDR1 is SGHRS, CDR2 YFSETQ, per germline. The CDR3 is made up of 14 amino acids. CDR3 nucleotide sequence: TGCGCCAGCAGCCCACTCGGGGGATCCTACGAGCAGTACTTC. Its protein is CASSPLGGSYEQYF.

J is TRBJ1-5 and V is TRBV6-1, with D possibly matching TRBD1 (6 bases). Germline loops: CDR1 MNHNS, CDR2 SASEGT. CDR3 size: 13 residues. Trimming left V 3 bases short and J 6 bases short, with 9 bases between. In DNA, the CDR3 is TGTGCCAGCAGTGACCAGGGGACTCAGCCCCAGCATTTT. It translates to CASSDQGTQPQHF.

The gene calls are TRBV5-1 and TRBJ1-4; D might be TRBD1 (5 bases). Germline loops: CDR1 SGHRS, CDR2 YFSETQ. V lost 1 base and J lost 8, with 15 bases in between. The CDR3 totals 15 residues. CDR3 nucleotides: TGCGCCAGCAGCTTGATCGGAGGGGACTTCGAAAAACTGTTTTTT. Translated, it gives CASSLIGGDFEKLFF.

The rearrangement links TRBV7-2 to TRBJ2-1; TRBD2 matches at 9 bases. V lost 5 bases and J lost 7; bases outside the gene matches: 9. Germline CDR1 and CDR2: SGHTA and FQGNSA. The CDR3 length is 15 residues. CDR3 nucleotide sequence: TGTGCCAGCAGCCAAATAGCGGGGGCGAGGAATGAGCAGTTCTTC. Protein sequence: CASSQIAGARNEQFF. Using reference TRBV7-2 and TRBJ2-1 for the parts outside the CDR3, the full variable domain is GAGVSQSPSNKVTEKGKDVELRCDPISGHTALYWYRQSLGQGLEFLIYFQGNSAPDKSGLPSDRFSAERTGGSVSTLTIQRTQQEDSAVYLCASSQIAGARNEQFFGPGTRLTVL.

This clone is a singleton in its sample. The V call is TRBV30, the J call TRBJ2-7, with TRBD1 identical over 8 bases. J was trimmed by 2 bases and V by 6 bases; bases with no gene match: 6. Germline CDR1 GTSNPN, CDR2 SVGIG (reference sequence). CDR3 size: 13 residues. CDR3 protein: CACGTGRPYEQYF. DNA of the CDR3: TGTGCCTGCGGGACAGGTCGCCCCTACGAGCAGTACTTC.

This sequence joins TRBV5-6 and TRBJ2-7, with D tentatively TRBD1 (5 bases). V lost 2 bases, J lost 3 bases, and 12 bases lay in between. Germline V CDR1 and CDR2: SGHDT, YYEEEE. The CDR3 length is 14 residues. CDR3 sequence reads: CASSLDQGIYEQYF. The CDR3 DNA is TGTGCCAGCAGCTTAGACCAGGGTATCTACGAGCAGTACTTC. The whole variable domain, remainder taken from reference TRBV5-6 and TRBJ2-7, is DAGVTQSPTHLIKTRGQQVTLRCSPKSGHDTVSWYQQALGQGPQFIFQYYEEEERQRGNFPDRFSGHQFPNYSSELNVNALLLGDSALYLCASSLDQGIYEQYFGPGTRLTVT.